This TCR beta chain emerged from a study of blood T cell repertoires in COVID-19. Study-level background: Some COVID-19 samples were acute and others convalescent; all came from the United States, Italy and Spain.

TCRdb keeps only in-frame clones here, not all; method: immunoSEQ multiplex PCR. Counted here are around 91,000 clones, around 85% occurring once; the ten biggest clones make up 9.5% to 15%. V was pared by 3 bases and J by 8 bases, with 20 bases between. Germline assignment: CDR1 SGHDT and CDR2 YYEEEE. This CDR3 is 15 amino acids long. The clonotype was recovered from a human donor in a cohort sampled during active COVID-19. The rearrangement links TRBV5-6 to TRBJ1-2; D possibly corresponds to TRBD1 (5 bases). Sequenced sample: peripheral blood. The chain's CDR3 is CASSSWGDGVSGYTF. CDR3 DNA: TGTGCCAGCAGCTCCTGGGGGGACGGCGTGTCGGGCTACACCTTC.